The 30 T cell receptor beta chains below were found in one sample sequenced in a study of blood T cell repertoires in COVID-19. The table came from immunoSEQ multiplex PCR; TCRdb's copy has only in-frame clones and leaves some out. The sample shows 50,000 or so clones, around 84% of them seen only once. Sequences were obtained from peripheral blood. The receptors were sampled from a human donor in a cohort sampled during active COVID-19.

The chain couples TRBV6-5 to TRBJ2-7; the match to TRBD1 covers 7 bases. CDR1 and CDR2 (germline): MNHEY, SVGAGI. The CDR3 is 16 amino acids. The ends lost 0 bases at V and 1 base at J; junction bases unmatched: 6. CDR3 residues: CASSYSRAGGSYEQYF. In nucleotides, the CDR3 is TGTGCCAGCAGTTACTCGAGGGCAGGGGGTTCCTACGAGCAGTACTTC.

This chain connects TRBV21-1 to TRBJ1-1; the table assigns TRBD1, which was not confirmed against the DNA. TRBV21-1 is noted as a pseudogene. CDR3 length: 14 residues. The CDR3 DNA follows: TGTGCCAGCAGTTTACAGGGGATTGACACTGAAGCTTTCTTT. Protein product: CASSLQGIDTEAFF.

This CDR3 reads CASSLSIRGEQYF. The DNA of the CDR3 is TGTGCCAGCAGCTTGTCGATTAGGGGAGAGCAGTACTTC. V usage is TRBV7-2 and J usage is TRBJ2-7, with a possible D match to TRBD1 (5 bases). The CDR3 contains 13 residues. V lost 3 bases, J lost 7 bases, and 13 bases lay in between. Per the germline V gene, CDR1 is SGHTA and CDR2 is FQGNSA. The variable domain in full, with the rest retrieved from reference TRBV7-2 and TRBJ2-7, is GAGVSQSPSNKVTEKGKDVELRCDPISGHTALYWYRQSLGQGLEFLIYFQGNSAPDKSGLPSDRFSAERTGGSVSTLTIQRTQQEDSAVYLCASSLSIRGEQYFGPGTRLTVT.

The gene calls are TRBV27 and TRBJ1-1; tentative D call: TRBD1 (6 bases). The CDR3 contains 16 residues. The germline gives CDR1 MNHEY, CDR2 SMNVEV (reference sequence). Trimming stripped 6 bases from V and 4 bases from J, with 21 bases between. CDR3 sequence reads: CASRLRGGRGITEAFF. DNA of the CDR3: TGTGCCAGCAGGTTAAGGGGGGGCAGGGGTATCACTGAAGCTTTCTTT.

V gene TRBV24-1 combines with J gene TRBJ2-4; D might be TRBD1 (5 bases). In germline, CDR1 is KGHDR, CDR2 SFDVKD. CDR3 length: 14 amino acids. Trimming cost V 4 bases and J 2 bases, with 8 bases left between them. CDR3 nucleotides: TGTGCCACCAGTGAGGGGCCTACCAAAAACATTCAGTACTTC. Its translation: CATSEGPTKNIQYF.

The chain links TRBV6-5 to TRBJ2-3; 11 nucleotides agree with TRBD1. The ends lost 6 bases at V and 3 bases at J; junction bases unmatched: 5. This CDR3 contains 15 residues. Per the germline V gene, CDR1 is MNHEY and CDR2 is SVGAGI. DNA for the CDR3: TGTGCCAGCAGGAAGGACAGGGGGCCGACAGATACGCAGTATTTT. It is translated as CASRKDRGPTDTQYF.

The rearrangement links TRBV18 to TRBJ2-3; D gene ambiguous. The CDR3 spans 15 residues. CDR1 and CDR2 from the germline V gene are KGHSH and LQKENI. Trimming removed 2 bases from V and 0 bases from J, with 9 bases in between. The CDR3 DNA sequence: TGTGCCAGCTCACCAGTGCAGATTAGCACAGATACGCAGTATTTT. Encoded protein: CASSPVQISTDTQYF.

There are a few counts of this clone. The genes are TRBV10-2 and TRBJ1-5; D gene unclear. Deletions cut 10 bases from V and 7 bases from J, with 17 bases between. This CDR3 is built from 13 residues. Germline V lookup: CDR1 WSHSY, CDR2 SAAADI. The CDR3 DNA sequence: TGCGCCACATCCCTTGGGAGGGAACAGCCCCAGCATTTT. Translated, it gives CATSLGREQPQHF.

The chain recombines TRBV6-1 with TRBJ1-1; tentative D call: TRBD1 (5 bases). The V gene lost 3 bases and the J gene lost 10 bases, with 18 bases spanning the gap. Germline V gene data show CDR1 as MNHNS and CDR2 as SASEGT. This CDR3 comprises 14 residues. DNA for the CDR3: TGTGCCAGCAGTGATCCGTCCAGGGTGGGGCGAGCTTTCTTT. Protein product: CASSDPSRVGRAFF.

The chain links TRBV25-1 to TRBJ1-6; the match to TRBD1 covers 7 bases. This CDR3 contains 13 residues. From germline, CDR1 is MGHDK and CDR2 SYGVNS. Germline trimming cut 4 bases from V and 8 bases from J; bases unmatched to any gene: 2. In nucleotides, the CDR3 is TGTGCCAGCAGTGGAACAGGGGATTCACCCCTCCACTTT. Translation gives CASSGTGDSPLHF.

This rearrangement joins TRBV18 to TRBJ1-6, with D perhaps TRBD1 (5 bases). Germline V gene sequence: CDR1 KGHSH, CDR2 LQKENI. This CDR3 comprises 17 residues. V shed 0 bases and J shed 6 bases, with 15 bases lying between them. CDR3 nucleotides: TGTGCCAGCTCACCACCGGGGGGGGGTCCGGGTAATTCACCCCTCCACTTT. Its translation is CASSPPGGGPGNSPLHF. Filled out from reference TRBV18 and TRBJ1-6, the complete variable domain reads NAGVMQNPRHLVRRRGQEARLRCSPMKGHSHVYWYRQLPEEGLKFMVYLQKENIIDESGMPKERFSAEFPKEGPSILRIQQVVRGDSAAYFCASSPPGGGPGNSPLHFGNGTRLTVT.

This clone was seen only a few times. This sequence joins TRBV27 and TRBJ1-2, with D hard to call. The CDR3 spans 14 residues. CDR1 and CDR2 (germline): MNHEY, SMNVEV (reference sequence). Trimming stripped 2 bases from V and 4 bases from J, with 11 bases between. The DNA of the CDR3 is TGTGCCAGCAGTTTACACCCGGGTACCTATGGCTACACCTTC. Amino acid sequence: CASSLHPGTYGYTF.

V gene TRBV7-3 combines with J gene TRBJ2-1; D may be TRBD1 (5 bases). CDR3 length: 12 amino acids. V lost 3 bases and J lost 9, with 9 bases in between. Germline loops: CDR1 SGHTA, CDR2 FQGTGA. CDR3 in amino acids: CASSFQGTEQFF. DNA of the CDR3: TGTGCCAGCAGCTTCCAGGGAACTGAGCAGTTCTTC.

The V call is TRBV24-1, the J call TRBJ2-2; weak D call: TRBD2 (5 bases). V lost 4 bases and J 1 base, leaving 6 bases between the germline ends. The CDR3 covers 14 residues. CDR1 is KGHDR and CDR2 is SFDVKD in the germline V gene. The DNA for the CDR3 is TGTGCCACCAGTGACGGGGAGAACACCGGGGAGCTGTTTTTT. This translates into CATSDGENTGELFF.

The chain combines TRBV5-6 with TRBJ2-3, with D possibly being TRBD1 (6 bases). The CDR3 sequence is 14 residues long. CDR1 is SGHDT, CDR2 YYEEEE, per germline. V lost 3 bases and J 2 bases, leaving 10 bases between the germline ends. The CDR3 DNA is TGTGCCAGCAGCTCAGGACAGTTCACAGATACGCAGTATTTT. Encoded protein: CASSSGQFTDTQYF.

The V gene is TRBV3-1 (or the pseudogene TRBV3-2), the J gene TRBJ2-2; the D gene is possibly TRBD1 (5 bases). The germline gives CDR1 LGHDT, CDR2 YNNKEL (reference sequence). V gave up 2 bases and J gave up 4 bases, with 17 bases separating them. The CDR3 is made up of 17 amino acids. The CDR3 coding sequence is TGTGCCAGCAGCCAAAGTTTTGGGGCACTTAGCACCGGGGAGCTGTTTTTT. Translation gives CASSQSFGALSTGELFF.

The rearrangement uses TRBV6-2 or TRBV6-3 and TRBJ2-5, with D possibly being TRBD1 (6 bases). The germline V gene encodes CDR1 MNHEY and CDR2 SVGEGT. The CDR3 runs 14 residues. The V and J ends lost 5 bases and 2 bases respectively, with 12 bases between them. Written as DNA, the CDR3 is TGTGCCAGCAGTGCCTCAGGGGCACAAGAGACCCAGTACTTC. The encoded protein is CASSASGAQETQYF.

The gene calls are TRBV10-1 and TRBJ2-7; 7 nucleotides agree with TRBD1. Germline V CDR1 and CDR2: WNHNN, SYGVQD (reference sequence). The CDR3 is made up of 13 amino acids. The ends lost 5 bases at V and 4 bases at J; junction bases unmatched: 5. For the CDR3, the DNA is TGCGCCAGCAGTACAGGGGATCGGTACGAGCAGTACTTC. This sequence encodes CASSTGDRYEQYF.

This clone was detected only a few times. The V gene is TRBV28, the J gene TRBJ1-5; D might be TRBD1 (6 bases). Germline CDR1 MDHEN, CDR2 SYDVKM. The CDR3 contains 15 residues. V lost 6 bases to trimming and J lost 2 bases, with 14 bases between them. The CDR3 region has the DNA TGTGCCAGCAGGTTACAGGGTAGAGGCAATCAGCCCCAGCATTTT. It is translated as CASRLQGRGNQPQHF.

V gene TRBV7-9 combines with J gene TRBJ1-3; D not certain. Trimming pared 4 bases from V and 3 bases from J, leaving 7 bases between. This CDR3 is 13 amino acids long. The V gene's germline CDR1 is SEHNR and CDR2 FQNEAQ (reference sequence). CDR3 region: CASSSFNGNTIYF. In DNA, the CDR3 is TGTGCCAGCAGCTCCTTTAATGGAAACACCATATATTTT. Supplemented by reference TRBV7-9 and TRBJ1-3, the full variable domain reads DTGVSQNPRHKITKRGQNVTFRCDPISEHNRLYWYRQTLGQGPEFLTYFQNEAQLEKSRLLSDRFSAERPKGSFSTLEIQRTEQGDSAMYLCASSSFNGNTIYFGEGSWLTVV.

This chain connects TRBV11-2 to TRBJ1-4, with 8 nucleotides matching TRBD1. This CDR3 is built from 15 residues. The junction had 3 bases not matched to a gene; V was cut back by 0 bases and J by 6 bases. Germline V gives CDR1 SGHAT, CDR2 FQNNGV. CDR3 amino acids: CASSLDTGGYEKLFF. DNA of the CDR3: TGTGCCAGCAGCTTAGATACAGGGGGGTATGAAAAACTGTTTTTT. Combining the CDR3 with reference TRBV11-2 and TRBJ1-4 gives the whole variable domain EAGVAQSPRYKIIEKRQSVAFWCNPISGHATLYWYQQILGQGPKLLIQFQNNGVVDDSQLPKDRFSAERLKGVDSTLKIQPAKLEDSAVYLCASSLDTGGYEKLFFGSGTQLSVL.

The V call is TRBV19, the J call TRBJ1-1; possibly TRBD1 for D (5 bases). The CDR3 has 15 amino acids. The germline V gene has CDR1 LNHDA and CDR2 SQIVND (reference sequence). V was clipped by 2 bases and J by 5 bases, with 15 bases between them. The CDR3 loop reads CASSIYRGVGTEAFF. The CDR3 region has the DNA TGTGCCAGTAGTATATATCGGGGGGTCGGGACTGAAGCTTTCTTT.

This sequence joins TRBV11-3 and TRBJ1-2, with 10 bases fitting TRBD1. Germline CDR1 reads SGHNT; CDR2 reads YENEEA. J gave up 5 bases and V 5 bases, and 2 bases lay outside the gene matches. This CDR3 region has 13 residues. The CDR3 reads CASSRDRGYGYTF. CDR3 DNA: TGTGCCAGCAGCCGGGACAGGGGATATGGCTACACCTTC.

This chain links TRBV28 with TRBJ2-4; D is undetermined. With 5 bases removed from V and 2 bases from J, the gap between germline ends came to 10 bases. Germline V gene lookup returns CDR1 MDHEN and CDR2 SYDVKM. This CDR3 spans 14 amino acids. In DNA, the CDR3 is TGTGCCAGCAGTCATCCGGTCTCCAAAAACATTCAGTACTTC. Translated, it gives CASSHPVSKNIQYF. The whole variable domain, remainder taken from reference TRBV28 and TRBJ2-4, is DVKVTQSSRYLVKRTGEKVFLECVQDMDHENMFWYRQDPGLGLRLIYFSYDVKMKEKGDIPEGYSVSREKKERFSLILESASTNQTSMYLCASSHPVSKNIQYFGAGTRLSVL.

The chain joins TRBV7-8 to TRBJ2-7, with 10 bases that match TRBD2. The germline gives CDR1 SGHVS, CDR2 FQNEAQ. The CDR3 sequence is 15 residues long. Trimming removed 1 base from V and 1 base from J; junction bases left unmatched: 1. The CDR3 DNA reads as TGTGCCAGCAGCTTAGAGCGGGAGGGGTCCTACGAGCAGTACTTC. Translation: CASSLEREGSYEQYF. The whole variable domain, remainder taken from reference TRBV7-8 and TRBJ2-7, is GAGVSQSPRYKVAKRGQDVALRCDPISGHVSLFWYQQALGQGPEFLTYFQNEAQLDKSGLPSDRFFAERPEGSVSTLKIQRTQQEDSAVYLCASSLEREGSYEQYFGPGTRLTVT.

The rearrangement uses TRBV24-1 and TRBJ1-2, with 7 bases that match TRBD1. The CDR3 consists of 15 residues. Germline trimming cut 5 bases from V and 3 bases from J; bases unmatched to any gene: 8. Germline V gene lookup returns CDR1 KGHDR and CDR2 SFDVKD. CDR3 coding DNA: TGTGCCACCAGTGTTCAACAGGGGATTGACTATGGCTACACCTTC. Amino acid sequence: CATSVQQGIDYGYTF.

This clone was seen more than once but under ten times. The DNA for the CDR3 is TGTGCCAGCAGGGCGACTAGCGGGAGGCCAGAGACCCAGTACTTC. Translated: CASRATSGRPETQYF. The chain recombines TRBV7-2 with TRBJ2-5; 13 bases agree with TRBD2. V was clipped by 6 bases and J by 4 bases; unmatched bases: 5. The CDR3 has 15 amino acids. Germline loops: CDR1 SGHTA, CDR2 FQGNSA.

This clone was seen once. V is TRBV28 and J is TRBJ2-1, with TRBD2 identical over 7 bases. The CDR3 covers 15 residues. The trim removed 6 bases at V and 6 bases at J, leaving 11 bases unmatched. CDR1 and CDR2 (germline): MDHEN, SYDVKM. This CDR3 reads CASRPLAARGNEQFF. For the CDR3, the DNA is TGTGCCAGCAGGCCGCTAGCGGCTCGGGGCAATGAGCAGTTCTTC.

This clone has just a few counts. The chain has TRBV5-8 and TRBJ1-5; D is ambiguous. Trimming shortened V by 0 bases and J by 5 bases, and 6 bases separated the two germline ends. Germline V CDR1 and CDR2: SGHTS, YDEGEE. The CDR3 is 13 residues long. CDR3 amino acids: CASSLDGDQPQHF. CDR3 nucleotides: TGTGCCAGCAGCTTGGACGGAGATCAGCCCCAGCATTTT.

The sample holds a few counts of this clone. DNA for the CDR3: TGTGCTAGTAGGAGCGACAGGGGCGGCTACGAGCAGTACTTC. As protein: CASRSDRGGYEQYF. V usage is TRBV12-5 and J usage is TRBJ2-7; 8 bases agree with TRBD1. The V gene end was trimmed by 8 bases and the J gene end by 3 bases; junction bases not matched to a gene: 9. This CDR3 has 14 amino acids. Germline CDR1 is LGHNT and CDR2 is FRNRAP.